The source of this T cell receptor beta chain is a study of vaccination and CD4 T cells after COVID-19. The treatment denotes: roughly 10-day PBMC culture with coronavirus spike peptide pools or control peptides (ViraFEST assay). The Oncomine TCR Beta short-read assay was what sequenced the DNA obtained from cultured CD4+ T cells. From the PCR reads, TCRdb called clonotypes with MiXCR, one entry per CDR3 protein. The table includes approximately 13,000 distinct CDR3 sequences, roughly 29% detected once. Germline CDR1 and CDR2: MNHNS and SASEGT. V was trimmed by 7 bases and J by 4 bases, leaving 17 bases between them. CDR3 size: 14 residues. This clonotype was seen a handful of times. Antigen specificity is unknown.

The TCR comes from a human donor who received a COVID-19 vaccine. V and J are TRBV6-1 and TRBJ2-7; TRBD1 is a possible D gene (5 bases). The sequenced sample was CD4+ T cells from blood, cultured in vitro, obtained before SARS-CoV-2 vaccination. This chain's CDR3 is CASTTQGSRYEQYF. The CDR3 nucleotides read TGTGCCAGCACCACCCAGGGATCTCGGTACGAGCAGTACTTC.